The 4 T cell receptor beta chains presented below share a single source sample, sequenced in a study of blood T cell repertoires in COVID-19. The method was immunoSEQ multiplex PCR; TCRdb's version includes in-frame clones alone and lacks a portion of them. This sample has tens of thousands of clones, with around 80% found just once. The source material was peripheral blood. The receptors stem from a human donor in a cohort sampled during active COVID-19.

The chain carries TRBV18 and TRBJ2-1; a possible D gene is TRBD2 (5 bases). Germline V gene lookup returns CDR1 KGHSH and CDR2 LQKENI. Trimming took off 0 bases at V and 0 bases at J, with 6 bases between the two ends. This CDR3 spans 15 amino acids. The CDR3: CASSPPGSSYNEQFF. The CDR3 region has the DNA TGTGCCAGCTCACCACCGGGGAGCTCCTACAATGAGCAGTTCTTC.

The V call is TRBV5-6, the J call TRBJ2-1; D might be TRBD2 (6 bases). This CDR3 comprises 12 residues. In germline, CDR1 is SGHDT, CDR2 YYEEEE. The V end lost 1 base, the J end lost 12 bases, and 11 bases lay between the germline ends. CDR3 sequence: CASSLNTSPQFF. The CDR3 coding sequence is TGTGCCAGCAGCTTGAACACTAGCCCGCAGTTCTTC.

The V and J genes are TRBV29-1 and TRBJ2-5; D might be TRBD2 (6 bases). V was clipped by 6 bases and J by 2 bases, with 13 bases between them. CDR1 and CDR2 from the germline V gene are SQVTM and ANQGSEA. This CDR3 contains 13 residues. CDR3 residues: CSVRDSPQETQYF. The CDR3 DNA follows: TGCAGCGTGCGGGACTCACCACAAGAGACCCAGTACTTC.

The rearrangement uses TRBV11-2 and TRBJ1-1; 9 nucleotides agree with TRBD1. The CDR3 extends over 15 amino acids. Germline-derived CDR1 and CDR2 are SGHAT and FQNNGV. V was pared by 6 bases and J by 1 base, with 6 bases of the junction left unmatched. In DNA form, the CDR3 reads TGTGCCAGCAGTAAAGGGACAGGGCCGAACACTGAAGCTTTCTTT. Its protein is CASSKGTGPNTEAFF.